This passage covers 30 T cell receptor beta chains from one sample sequenced in a study of cytomegalovirus exposure and HLA in healthy donors. Primers included in the PCR were 60 Vbeta and 13 Jbeta primers. TCRdb keeps only in-frame clones here, not all; method: immunoSEQ multiplex PCR. The table lists 150,000 to 200,000 clones, more than 60% of them singletons, with about 7.7% in the top ten. The sample was PBMCs. Receptors were obtained from a woman aged 40 to 50 in good health and CMV-seropositive.

CDR3 loop: CASSQLAGGSTDTQYF. In DNA, the CDR3 is TGTGCCAGCAGCCAACTAGCGGGAGGGTCCACAGATACGCAGTATTTT. The rearrangement uses TRBV4-2 and TRBJ2-3; 12 positions agree with TRBD2. The germline V gene has CDR1 LGHNA and CDR2 YNFKEQ. V shed 2 bases and J 2 bases; nucleotides not matched to a gene: 2. The CDR3 is made up of 16 amino acids.

CDR3 protein: CASSQDSFRESYEQYF. In DNA form, the CDR3 reads TGTGCCAGCAGCCAAGATAGTTTCCGGGAGTCCTACGAGCAGTACTTC. The rearrangement links TRBV14 to TRBJ2-7; a weak D match, TRBD2 (6 bases). This CDR3 is 16 amino acids long. Trimming took off 0 bases at V and 1 base at J, with 13 bases between the two ends. Per the germline V gene, CDR1 is SGHDN and CDR2 is FVKESK.

The chain links TRBV27 to TRBJ1-1, with TRBD1 matching 8 bases. The CDR3 covers 15 residues. Germline V CDR1 and CDR2: MNHEY, SMNVEV (reference sequence). V trimming: 4 bases; J trimming: 2 bases; junction bases outside the gene matches: 6. CDR3 nucleotide sequence: TGTGCCAGCAGTTCGGGGACAGGCGCCAACACTGAAGCTTTCTTT. It is translated as CASSSGTGANTEAFF.

This chain uses TRBV5-1 with TRBJ1-5; no definite D call. Germline V gene data show CDR1 as SGHRS and CDR2 as YFSETQ. The V end was cut by 4 bases, the J end by 0 bases, with 14 bases between. The CDR3 has 16 residues. CDR3 protein: CASSPNRHRSNQPQHF. CDR3 bases: TGCGCCAGCAGCCCGAACAGACACCGTAGCAATCAGCCCCAGCATTTT.

The sample holds one count of this clone. The chain combines TRBV28 with TRBJ2-4, with D possibly being TRBD1 (6 bases). Germline CDR1 MDHEN, CDR2 SYDVKM. CDR3 size: 13 residues. V gave up 5 bases and J gave up 7 bases, with 12 bases separating them. CDR3 DNA sequence: TGTGCCAGCAGTCCCGGGACATTTAACATTCAGTACTTC. Amino acid sequence: CASSPGTFNIQYF.

This chain connects TRBV15 to TRBJ1-5, with D possibly being TRBD1 (6 bases). Germline values: CDR1 LNHNV, CDR2 YYDKDF (reference sequence). The length of the CDR3 is 14 residues. Trimming cost V 4 bases and J 3 bases, with 10 bases left between them. Written as DNA, the CDR3 is TGTGCCACCAGCACTGGACAGTCCAATCAGCCCCAGCATTTT. This sequence encodes CATSTGQSNQPQHF.

J is TRBJ1-6 and V is TRBV7-2; 10 positions agree with TRBD1. The germline V gene encodes CDR1 SGHTA and CDR2 FQGNSA. V was clipped by 0 bases and J by 8 bases; unmatched bases: 13. The CDR3 extends over 19 amino acids. The CDR3 reads CASSLAPLRTGGDDSPLHF. In DNA form, the CDR3 reads TGTGCCAGCAGCTTAGCCCCATTACGGACAGGGGGAGATGATTCACCCCTCCACTTT.

The V gene is TRBV5-4, the J gene TRBJ2-5, with 15 bases identical to TRBD2. V was pared by 3 bases and J by 4 bases, with 1 base of the junction left unmatched. The CDR3 is 15 residues long. Germline V gives CDR1 SGHNT, CDR2 YYREEE (reference sequence). The CDR3 spells CASSSGLAGGETQYF. As DNA, the CDR3 is TGTGCCAGCAGCTCGGGACTAGCGGGAGGAGAGACCCAGTACTTC.

V usage is TRBV28 and J usage is TRBJ2-3, with D unresolved. V lost 3 bases and J 2 bases, leaving 9 bases between the germline ends. The CDR3 loop spans 14 amino acids. The germline gives CDR1 MDHEN, CDR2 SYDVKM. The CDR3 sequence: CASSFPQITDTQYF. The CDR3 nucleotides read TGTGCCAGCAGTTTTCCCCAGATCACAGATACGCAGTATTTT.

This clone has only a few counts. The V gene is TRBV18, the J gene TRBJ1-2, with D possibly TRBD1 on 6 matching bases. Trimming stripped 4 bases from V and 7 bases from J, with 10 bases between. The CDR3 covers 12 residues. Germline CDR1 reads KGHSH; CDR2 reads LQKENI. CDR3 nucleotides: TGTGCCAGCTCACGGGCAGGGGTTGGCTACACCTTC. Its translation: CASSRAGVGYTF. Using reference TRBV18 and TRBJ1-2 for the parts outside the CDR3, the full variable domain is NAGVMQNPRHLVRRRGQEARLRCSPMKGHSHVYWYRQLPEEGLKFMVYLQKENIIDESGMPKERFSAEFPKEGPSILRIQQVVRGDSAAYFCASSRAGVGYTFGSGTRLTVV.

A remark on this clone: Other DNA sequences in this specimen translate into the identical CDR3. This chain joins TRBV6-5 and TRBJ2-7; 10 nucleotides line up with TRBD2. V lost 6 bases to trimming and J lost 2 bases; unmatched junction nucleotides: 4. The CDR3 is 14 residues long. The germline V gene encodes CDR1 MNHEY and CDR2 SVGAGI. In nucleotides, the CDR3 is TGTGCCAGCAGGAGGCTAGCGGGAGCCTACGAGCAGTACTTC. This sequence encodes CASRRLAGAYEQYF.

Remarks on this clone: The junction shows a germline mismatch at one end, possibly a read error. This rearrangement joins TRBV7-9 to TRBJ2-1; no reliable D call. Germline values: CDR1 SEHNR, CDR2 FQNEAQ (reference sequence). The CDR3 spans 8 residues. The CDR3 bases are TGTTCCAGCACCCCGGAGTTCTTC. Translation gives CSSTPEFF.

The chain employs TRBV28 and TRBJ2-7, with D possibly matching TRBD2 (7 bases). Germline V gives CDR1 MDHEN, CDR2 SYDVKM. Trimming removed 4 bases at V and 0 bases at J, with 10 bases between. This CDR3 is built from 14 residues. CDR3 coding DNA: TGTGCCAGCAGTTGGGAGGGGGGCTCCTACGAGCAGTACTTC. This sequence encodes CASSWEGGSYEQYF.

This clone has just one count. V is TRBV19 and J is TRBJ1-1, with TRBD1 matching over 9 bases. The CDR3 length is 14 residues. Germline CDR1 and CDR2: LNHDA and SQIVND (reference sequence). Trimming removed 4 bases from V and 8 bases from J; junction bases left unmatched: 8. CDR3 nucleotides: TGTGCCAGTAGTAAGGGACAGGGACCCCTCGAAGCTTTCTTT. This encodes CASSKGQGPLEAFF.

The rearrangement uses TRBV9 and TRBJ1-2, with D unresolved. This CDR3 contains 15 residues. V was pared by 2 bases and J by 9 bases, with 20 bases between. Germline V lookup: CDR1 SGDLS, CDR2 YYNGEE. DNA for the CDR3: TGTGCCAGCAGCGTCAACAGACCTTTCGGTGAGAGCTACACCTTC. The encoded protein is CASSVNRPFGESYTF.

The chain is built from TRBV9 and TRBJ1-3, with 10 bases that match TRBD1. Germline CDR1 is SGDLS and CDR2 is YYNGEE. The CDR3 is 17 residues long. J gave up 0 bases and V 3 bases, and 6 bases lay outside the gene matches. The CDR3, as DNA: TGTGCCAGCAGCGCCTGGACAGGGGGGTACTCTGGAAACACCATATATTTT. Residues: CASSAWTGGYSGNTIYF.

V is TRBV13 and J is TRBJ2-5; TRBD2 aligns across 8 bases. The germline gives CDR1 PRHDT, CDR2 FYEKMQ (reference sequence). V trimming: 0 bases; J trimming: 4 bases; junction bases outside the gene matches: 4. CDR3 length equals 15 residues. The CDR3 bases are TGTGCCAGCAGCTTAGGCGGGAGGGCCCGAGAGACCCAGTACTTC. This translates into CASSLGGRARETQYF.

The gene calls are TRBV5-1 and TRBJ1-1; a weak D match, TRBD1 (6 bases). The CDR3 loop spans 16 amino acids. The V end lost 2 bases, the J end lost 1 base, and 15 bases lay between the germline ends. Germline loops: CDR1 SGHRS, CDR2 YFSETQ. CDR3 in DNA: TGCGCCAGCAGCTTACGGGGGGGCGCGGGGAACACTGAAGCTTTCTTT. This codes for CASSLRGGAGNTEAFF.

This clone was observed a handful of times. The chain recombines TRBV7-9 with TRBJ1-1, with D hard to call. The germline V and J ends were trimmed by 7 bases and 5 bases, with 20 bases remaining between them. This CDR3 is built from 15 residues. CDR1 SEHNR and CDR2 FQNEAQ come from the germline V gene (reference sequence). The chain's CDR3 is CASTIVEGVGTEAFF. CDR3 sequence (DNA): TGTGCCAGCACCATAGTCGAGGGAGTCGGGACTGAAGCTTTCTTT.

Only a few counts were recorded for this clone. This chain joins TRBV7-8 and TRBJ2-7; the D gene is possibly TRBD2 (5 bases). The CDR3 sequence is 17 residues long. Trimming took off 1 base at V and 0 bases at J, with 16 bases between the two ends. Germline V CDR1 and CDR2: SGHVS, FQNEAQ. Here the CDR3 DNA reads TGTGCCAGCAGCTTAGGCCAGCGGTTCGAGAGCTCCTACGAGCAGTACTTC. Residues: CASSLGQRFESSYEQYF.

V and J are TRBV27 and TRBJ1-1, with D unclear. The CDR3 length is 14 residues. Germline V CDR1 and CDR2: MNHEY, SMNVEV (reference sequence). V was pared by 3 bases and J by 1 base, with 9 bases between. The CDR3 reads CASSFGIRNTEAFF. CDR3 coding DNA: TGTGCCAGCAGTTTCGGGATCCGGAACACTGAAGCTTTCTTT.

This clone was counted between two and nine times. The chain combines TRBV6-1 with TRBJ1-5, with TRBD1 identical over 8 bases. CDR3 length equals 15 residues. Germline lookup yields CDR1 MNHNS and CDR2 SASEGT. Unmatched junction bases numbered 13, after V lost 10 bases and J lost 5 bases. CDR3 residues: CATHTDRGFDQPQHF. DNA for the CDR3: TGTGCCACCCATACCGACAGGGGCTTCGATCAGCCCCAGCATTTT.

This chain uses TRBV6-4 with TRBJ2-1; 9 bases are a match to TRBD2. CDR3 length equals 15 residues. The germline V gene has CDR1 MRHNA and CDR2 SNTAGT. The J segment lost 6 bases and the V segment lost 6 bases, leaving 9 bases of the junction unmatched. DNA of the CDR3: TGTGCCAGCAGAAATGGGACTAGCTACTTCAATGAGCAGTTCTTC. As protein: CASRNGTSYFNEQFF.

CDR3 sequence: CASSAGARSGNTIYF. The CDR3 nucleotides read TGTGCCAGCAGTGCTGGAGCGAGGTCTGGAAACACCATATATTTT. The chain joins TRBV2 to TRBJ1-3; D remains ambiguous. The CDR3 loop spans 15 amino acids. CDR1 is SNHLY and CDR2 is FYNNEI in the germline V gene. The ends were cut back, 4 bases at V and 1 base at J, with 11 bases in the middle.

This clone was detected once. The CDR3 loop is CASSLGGLAGYNEQFF. The CDR3 nucleotides are TGTGCCAGCAGCTTAGGAGGACTAGCGGGATACAATGAGCAGTTCTTC. J is TRBJ2-1 and V is TRBV7-3, with TRBD2 matching over 12 bases. Per germline, CDR1 SGHTA and CDR2 FQGTGA. V trimming: 2 bases; J trimming: 4 bases; junction bases outside the gene matches: 3. The CDR3 runs to 16 residues.

The gene calls are TRBV29-1 and TRBJ1-4; D perhaps matches TRBD1 (6 bases). V shed 6 bases and J shed 3 bases, with 14 bases lying between them. The CDR3 length is 14 residues. Germline loops: CDR1 SQVTM, CDR2 ANQGSEA. The chain's CDR3 is CSVRTGWANEKLFF. CDR3 DNA sequence: TGCAGCGTCCGTACAGGGTGGGCTAATGAAAAACTGTTTTTT.

The chain is built from TRBV5-4 and TRBJ2-2, with TRBD2 matching 11 bases. Germline V gene lookup returns CDR1 SGHNT and CDR2 YYREEE (reference sequence). The V and J ends lost 3 bases and 2 bases, in that order; junction bases with no gene match: 3. This CDR3 has 16 residues. CDR3 in amino acids: CASSSLAGVNTGELFF. The CDR3 nucleotides are TGTGCCAGCAGCTCACTAGCGGGAGTTAACACCGGGGAGCTGTTTTTT.

The CDR3 spells CASSQGLSGSGEANTDTQYF. The CDR3 DNA is TGTGCCAGCAGCCAGGGTCTTTCCGGGTCGGGGGAGGCCAACACAGATACGCAGTATTTT. The chain couples TRBV4-2 to TRBJ2-3; the D gene is possibly TRBD2 (6 bases). Germline values: CDR1 LGHNA, CDR2 YNFKEQ. The CDR3 length is 20 residues. V was clipped by 3 bases and J by 2 bases, with 27 bases between them.

V is TRBV5-8 and J is TRBJ1-5, with 7 bases identical to TRBD1. This CDR3 has 15 amino acids. Unmatched junction bases numbered 8, after V lost 4 bases and J lost 4 bases. Germline CDR1 SGHTS, CDR2 YDEGEE. For the CDR3, the DNA is TGTGCCAGCAGCCCGTCAGGGGGTCTAAATCAGCCCCAGCATTTT. It specifies CASSPSGGLNQPQHF.

The J gene is TRBJ1-2, the V gene TRBV27; no reliable D call. CDR1 and CDR2 from the germline V gene are MNHEY and SMNVEV (reference sequence). This CDR3 region has 15 residues. V gave up 8 bases and J gave up 2 bases, with 18 bases separating them. This chain's CDR3 is CASSPAGGENYGYTF. The CDR3 DNA reads TGTGCCAGCTCCCCTGCGGGTGGGGAAAACTATGGCTACACCTTC.